One TCR beta chain is described in this entry. Its specific antigen is unknown. Per-base quality was not reported, and no clone a single base away is much larger than it. These data come from a study of TIL therapy for anti-PD-1-resistant metastatic lung cancer (dated by TCRdb to the early 2020s). Study-level background: Among the enrolled patients, the median age was about 50 years (range about 35-85), and the median tumor PD-L1 proportion score was about 6%. Most of the cohort had lung adenocarcinoma, several tumors were EGFR-mutant and two were ALK-rearranged, and half of the patients were current or former smokers. Across the cohort, whole-exome sequencing showed a median non-synonymous tumor mutation burden of roughly 1.5 mutations per megabase. T cell receptor beta sequencing of tumor and peripheral blood served to follow clonotypes across the tumor, the expanded TIL product, and serial blood samples. The paper as a whole reports these results and caveats: The study protocol defined all tumor marker inferences as exploratory. The cohort was highly selected, with more treatment-naive, never-smoker and oncogene-addicted patients than typical, limiting generalizability. Compared with baseline intratumoral T cells, expanded TIL cultures were more clonal and less diverse (median clonality roughly 6% vs 31%, p < 0.0001). Clonal turnover during TIL culture was high, and many clones enriched in the product were not detected in the baseline tumor, suggesting clonal contraction instead of faithful expansion.

The sample's time point, from its label and the paper: pre-treatment sample, taken before nivolumab and TIL therapy. The baseline tumor samples were excised metastases, mostly pleural nodules or supraclavicular lymph nodes, taken from the same resection that was used to grow TIL. Tumors were harvested before any PD-1/PD-L1 blockade; patients then received nivolumab, and those progressing received lymphodepletion, expanded TIL infusion and IL-2. Adults with stage 4 NSCLC were enrolled in a dual-center phase I trial from October 2017 to early 2020. The samples were obtained from a phase I trial that was single-arm and open-label and tested tumor-infiltrating lymphocyte therapy combined with nivolumab in advanced non-small cell lung cancer. Portions of each resected tumor were snap-frozen in liquid nitrogen and were stored at -80 degrees C. Tumor regions of interest were selected on H&E sections by laser-capture macrodissection, were pulverized into about 14 mg aliquots, and were extracted with Qiagen Allprep kits.

The CDR3 sequence holds 15 residues, the cysteine and phenylalanine included. Of the read, only the CDR3 DNA is kept; its 45 bases are in frame from base 1. Trimming at the junction amounts to 4 bases on V and 7 bases on J, and the germline ends lie 17 bases apart. Reading the germline V gene (reference sequence) gives CDR1 GTSNPN and CDR2 SVGIG. TCR beta CDR3 regions were amplified from genomic DNA with the immunoSEQ v3 hsTCRB kit using bias-controlled multiplex PCR. TCR libraries were sequenced on an Illumina NextSeq 500 to about 2 million read pairs for survey level or roughly 5-6.5 million for deep level. Regarding the original processing steps: V, D and J genes were assigned, non-productive sequences were removed, and clonality was reported by immunoSEQ Analyzer software. Repertoires were compared using productive Simpson clonality and Morisita overlap index of productive TRB rearrangements between infused TIL and blood. TCRdb provides this immuneACCESS table in a form limited to in-frame rearrangements. Some clones are lacking; in checked studies, under half of them reflect an unresolved V gene, and why the rest are absent is not known. The D gene and trimming were derived from the DNA, and the V and J assignments and clone size from that table. The sample table records several thousand clones; 66% of these occur just once. The ten largest clones add up to over 15% of the sample.

The material was tumor tissue, obtained at baseline. The chain uses TRBV30 and TRBJ1-6; TRBD1 is a weak D gene call, 6 bases matching. This TCR came from a person between 30 and 79 years old with non-small cell lung cancer. The DNA reads as follows: TGTGCCTGGAACCCCAGGGGCGCCGAGAATTCACCCCTCCACTTT. Its translation reads: CAWNPRGAENSPLHF.